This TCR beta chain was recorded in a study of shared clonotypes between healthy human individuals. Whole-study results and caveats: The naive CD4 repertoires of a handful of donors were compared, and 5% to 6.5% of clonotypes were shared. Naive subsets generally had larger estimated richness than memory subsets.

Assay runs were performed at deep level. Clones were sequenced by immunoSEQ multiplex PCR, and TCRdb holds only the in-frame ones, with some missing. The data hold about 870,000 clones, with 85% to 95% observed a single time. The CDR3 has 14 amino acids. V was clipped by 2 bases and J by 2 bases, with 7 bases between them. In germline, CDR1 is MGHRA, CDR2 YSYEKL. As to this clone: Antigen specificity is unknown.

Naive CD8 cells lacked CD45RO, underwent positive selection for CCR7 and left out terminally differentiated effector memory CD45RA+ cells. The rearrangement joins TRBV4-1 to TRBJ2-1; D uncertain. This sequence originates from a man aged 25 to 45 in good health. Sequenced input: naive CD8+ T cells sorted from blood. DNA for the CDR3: TGCGCCAGCAGCCAACTGACAACCTACAATGAGCAGTTCTTC. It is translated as CASSQLTTYNEQFF.